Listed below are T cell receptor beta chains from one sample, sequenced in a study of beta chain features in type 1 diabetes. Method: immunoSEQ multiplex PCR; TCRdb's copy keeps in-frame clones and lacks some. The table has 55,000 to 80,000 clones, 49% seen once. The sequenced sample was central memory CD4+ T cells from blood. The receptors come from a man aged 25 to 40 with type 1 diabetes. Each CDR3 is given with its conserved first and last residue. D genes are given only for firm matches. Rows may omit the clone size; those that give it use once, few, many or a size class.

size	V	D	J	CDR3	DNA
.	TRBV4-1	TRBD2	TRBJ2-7	CASSRGLVEGEQYF	TGCGCCAGCAGCCGCGGACTAGTGGAGGGCGAGCAGTACTTC
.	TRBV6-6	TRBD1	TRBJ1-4	CASSPPGTGYDEKLFF	TGTGCCAGCAGCCCACCAGGGACAGGGTACGATGAAAAACTGTTTTTT
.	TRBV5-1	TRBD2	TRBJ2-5	CASSSAGASQETQYF	TGCGCCAGCAGCTCCGCGGGAGCCTCACAAGAGACCCAGTACTTC
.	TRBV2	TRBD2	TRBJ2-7	CASRERESGEQYF	TGTGCCAGCAGGGAGCGGGAGTCGGGAGAGCAGTACTTC
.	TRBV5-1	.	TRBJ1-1	CASSLDQGVAFF	TGCGCCAGCAGCTTGGACCAGGGTGTGGCTTTCTTT
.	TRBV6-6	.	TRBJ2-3	CASSPAGESTDTQYF	TGTGCCAGCAGCCCCGCAGGGGAGAGCACAGATACGCAGTATTTT
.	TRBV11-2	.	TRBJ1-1	CASSTTTGDTEAFF	TGTGCCAGCAGCACGACTACGGGGGACACTGAAGCTTTCTTT
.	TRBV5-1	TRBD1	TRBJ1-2	CASSDGTGYGYTF	TGCGCCAGCAGCGATGGGACAGGCTATGGCTACACCTTC
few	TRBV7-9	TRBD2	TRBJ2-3	CASSRGREGSTDTQYF	TGTGCCAGCAGCAGGGGTCGGGAGGGGAGCACAGATACGCAGTATTTT
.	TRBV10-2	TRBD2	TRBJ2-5	CASFLSGGETQYF	TGCGCCAGCTTCCTCTCGGGGGGAGAGACCCAGTACTTC
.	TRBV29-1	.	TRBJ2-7	CSARASGPYEQYF	TGCAGCGCGAGGGCAAGCGGACCCTACGAGCAGTACTTC
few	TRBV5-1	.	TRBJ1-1	CASSLGYGGPSTEAFF	TGCGCCAGCAGCTTGGGGTATGGGGGCCCCTCCACTGAAGCTTTCTTT
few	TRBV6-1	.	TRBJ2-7	CALKQGSSTYEQYF	TGTGCCCTCAAACAGGGTAGCTCGACCTACGAGCAGTACTTC
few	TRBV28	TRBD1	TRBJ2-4	CASGTGQNIQYF	TGTGCCAGCGGGACAGGCCAAAACATTCAGTACTTC
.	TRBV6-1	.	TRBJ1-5	CASSENRGNQPQHF	TGTGCCAGCAGTGAAAACAGGGGCAATCAGCCCCAGCATTTT
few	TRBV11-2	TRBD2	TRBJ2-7	CASSLEPPTSGWVEQYF	TGTGCCAGCAGCTTAGAGCCGCCGACTAGCGGGTGGGTCGAGCAGTACTTC
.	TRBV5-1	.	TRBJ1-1	CASSLDTGTEAFF	TGCGCCAGCAGCTTGGATACAGGTACTGAAGCTTTCTTT
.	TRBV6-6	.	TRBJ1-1	CASSYPQGIGTEAFF	TGTGCCAGCAGTTACCCGCAGGGAATCGGAACTGAAGCTTTCTTT
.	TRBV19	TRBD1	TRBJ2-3	CASSTGTGELHTQYF	TGTGCCAGTAGTACCGGGACAGGGGAGTTACATACGCAGTATTTT
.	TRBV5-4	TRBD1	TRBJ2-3	CASSRDRFTDTQYF	TGTGCCAGCAGCCGGGACAGGTTCACAGATACGCAGTATTTT
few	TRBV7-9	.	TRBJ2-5	CASSLATAASETQYF	TGTGCCAGCAGCTTAGCGACAGCCGCGTCGGAGACCCAGTACTTC
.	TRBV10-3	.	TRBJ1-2	CAISDGLSGYTF	TGTGCCATCAGTGACGGACTTAGTGGCTACACCTTC
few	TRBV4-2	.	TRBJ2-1	CASSQSSLANEQFF	TGTGCCAGCAGCCAAAGCTCCCTCGCCAATGAGCAGTTCTTC
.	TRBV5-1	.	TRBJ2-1	CASSLVPGLDNEQFF	TGCGCCAGCAGCTTGGTACCAGGGTTAGACAATGAGCAGTTCTTC
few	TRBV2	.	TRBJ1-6	CASSEVAQGNSPLHF	TGTGCCAGCAGTGAAGTTGCGCAGGGAAATTCACCCCTCCACTTT
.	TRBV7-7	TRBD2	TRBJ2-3	CASSPGTSGGTDTQYF	TGTGCTAGCAGCCCCGGGACTAGCGGAGGCACAGATACGCAGTATTTT
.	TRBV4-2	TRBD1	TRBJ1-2	CASSPRTGTNYGYTF	TGTGCCAGCAGCCCAAGGACAGGGACCAACTATGGCTACACCTTC
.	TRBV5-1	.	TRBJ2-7	CATKGEDEQYF	TGCGCCACCAAAGGTGAGGACGAGCAGTACTTC
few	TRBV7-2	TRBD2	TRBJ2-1	CASSGRGGGVYNEQFF	TGTGCCAGCAGCGGCCGGGGCGGGGGGGTCTACAATGAGCAGTTCTTC
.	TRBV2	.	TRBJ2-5	CASREGAGGTQYF	TGTGCCAGCAGGGAGGGGGCCGGTGGGACCCAGTACTTC
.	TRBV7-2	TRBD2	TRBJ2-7	CASSFRLAGGYGGHEQYF	TGTGCCAGCAGCTTCCGACTAGCGGGAGGGTATGGGGGCCACGAGCAGTACTTC
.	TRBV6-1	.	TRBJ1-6	CASSEAQGSPLHF	TGTGCCAGCAGTGAAGCCCAGGGATCACCCCTCCACTTT
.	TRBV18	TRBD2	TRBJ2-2	CASSLGLAGVTTGELFF	TGTGCCAGCTCACTAGGACTAGCGGGAGTCACCACCGGGGAGCTGTTTTTT
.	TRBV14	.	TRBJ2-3	CASSQIDFLGTQYF	TGTGCCAGCAGCCAAATCGACTTTCTGGGTACGCAGTATTTT
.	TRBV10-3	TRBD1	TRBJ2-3	CAISPGQGTDTQYF	TGTGCCATCAGCCCGGGACAGGGCACAGATACGCAGTATTTT
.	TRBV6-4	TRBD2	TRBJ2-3	CASSARGIAGPGDTQYF	TGTGCCAGCAGTGCCAGAGGAATAGCGGGGCCGGGAGATACGCAGTATTTT
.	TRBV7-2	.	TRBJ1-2	CASSLGAADSNYGYTF	TGTGCCAGCAGCTTAGGTGCGGCCGACAGCAACTATGGCTACACCTTC